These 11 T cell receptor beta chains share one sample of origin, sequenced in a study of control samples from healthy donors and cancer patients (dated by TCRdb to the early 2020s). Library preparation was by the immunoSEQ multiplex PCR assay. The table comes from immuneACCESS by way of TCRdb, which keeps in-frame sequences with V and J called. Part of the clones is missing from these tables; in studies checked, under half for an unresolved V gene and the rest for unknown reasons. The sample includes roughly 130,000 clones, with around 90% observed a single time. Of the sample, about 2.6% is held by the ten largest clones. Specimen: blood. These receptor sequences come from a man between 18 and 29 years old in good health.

This chain's CDR3 is CASSQYGDPNTEAFF. The CDR3 DNA reads TGTGCCAGCAGCCAATATGGGGACCCTAACACTGAAGCTTTCTTT. The V gene is TRBV3-1 (or the pseudogene TRBV3-2), the J gene TRBJ1-1, with D perhaps matching TRBD1 (5 bases). Germline V gene lookup returns CDR1 LGHDT and CDR2 YNNKEL (reference sequence). The CDR3 is 15 residues long. V shed 2 bases and J shed 2 bases, with 12 bases lying between them.

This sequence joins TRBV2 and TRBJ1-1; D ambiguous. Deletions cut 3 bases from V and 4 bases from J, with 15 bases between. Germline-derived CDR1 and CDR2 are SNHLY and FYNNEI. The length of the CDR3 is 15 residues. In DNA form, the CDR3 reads TGTGCCAGCAGTGACTCGACTCTCCCGGGCACTGAAGCTTTCTTT. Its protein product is CASSDSTLPGTEAFF.

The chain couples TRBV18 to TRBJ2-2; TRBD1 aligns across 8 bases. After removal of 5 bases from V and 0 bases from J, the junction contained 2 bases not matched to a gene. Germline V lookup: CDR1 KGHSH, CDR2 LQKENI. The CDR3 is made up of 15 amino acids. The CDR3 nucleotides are TGTGCCAGCTCAGGGGGACAGGCGAACACCGGGGAGCTGTTTTTT. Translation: CASSGGQANTGELFF.

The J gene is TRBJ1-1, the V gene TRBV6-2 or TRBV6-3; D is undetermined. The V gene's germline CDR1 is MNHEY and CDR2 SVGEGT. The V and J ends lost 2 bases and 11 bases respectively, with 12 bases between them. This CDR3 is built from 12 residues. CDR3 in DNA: TGTGCCAGCAGTTACAGCCGGGGTGAGGCTTTCTTT. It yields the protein CASSYSRGEAFF.

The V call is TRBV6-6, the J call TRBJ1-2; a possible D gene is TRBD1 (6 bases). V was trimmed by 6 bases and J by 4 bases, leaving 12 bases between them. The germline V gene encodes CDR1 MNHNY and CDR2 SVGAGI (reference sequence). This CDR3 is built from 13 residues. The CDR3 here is CASSQDRSYGYTF. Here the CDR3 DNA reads TGTGCCAGCAGCCAGGACAGAAGCTATGGCTACACCTTC.

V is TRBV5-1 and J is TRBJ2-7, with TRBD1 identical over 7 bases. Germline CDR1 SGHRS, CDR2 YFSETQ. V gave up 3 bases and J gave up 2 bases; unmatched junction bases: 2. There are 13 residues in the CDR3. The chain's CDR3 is CASSSGTAYEQYF. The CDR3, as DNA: TGCGCCAGCAGCTCCGGGACAGCCTACGAGCAGTACTTC.

CDR3 bases: TGTGCCAGCAGCGCCACTAGCGTTGAGCAGTTCTTC. Protein product: CASSATSVEQFF. The V gene is TRBV9, the J gene TRBJ2-1; 7 bases map to TRBD2. After removal of 3 bases from V and 9 bases from J, the junction contained 3 bases not matched to a gene. Germline loops: CDR1 SGDLS, CDR2 YYNGEE. The CDR3 totals 12 residues.

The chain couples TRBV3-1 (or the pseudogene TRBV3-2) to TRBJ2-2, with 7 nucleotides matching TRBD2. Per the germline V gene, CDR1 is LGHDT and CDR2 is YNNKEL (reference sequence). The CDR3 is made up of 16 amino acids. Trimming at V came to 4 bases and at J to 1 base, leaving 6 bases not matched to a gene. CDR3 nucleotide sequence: TGTGCCAGCAGCCCGAGGGAGCGGGGGAACACCGGGGAGCTGTTTTTT. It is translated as CASSPRERGNTGELFF.

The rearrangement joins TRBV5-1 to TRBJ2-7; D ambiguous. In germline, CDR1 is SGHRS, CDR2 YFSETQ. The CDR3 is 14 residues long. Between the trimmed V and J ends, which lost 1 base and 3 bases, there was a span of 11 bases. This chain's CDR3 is CASSLYAGIYEQYV. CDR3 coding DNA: TGCGCCAGCAGCTTGTACGCCGGAATCTACGAGCAGTACGTC.

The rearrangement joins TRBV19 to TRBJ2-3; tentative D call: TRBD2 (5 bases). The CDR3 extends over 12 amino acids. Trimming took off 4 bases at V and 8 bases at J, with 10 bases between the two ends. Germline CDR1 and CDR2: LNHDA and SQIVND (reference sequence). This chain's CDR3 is CASSKLDGTQYF. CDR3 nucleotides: TGTGCCAGTAGTAAACTAGACGGTACGCAGTATTTT. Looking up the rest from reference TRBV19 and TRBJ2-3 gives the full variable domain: DGGITQSPKYLFRKEGQNVTLSCEQNLNHDAMYWYRQDPGQGLRLIYYSQIVNDFQKGDIAEGYSVSREKKESFPLTVTSAQKNPTAFYLCASSKLDGTQYFGPGTRLTVL.

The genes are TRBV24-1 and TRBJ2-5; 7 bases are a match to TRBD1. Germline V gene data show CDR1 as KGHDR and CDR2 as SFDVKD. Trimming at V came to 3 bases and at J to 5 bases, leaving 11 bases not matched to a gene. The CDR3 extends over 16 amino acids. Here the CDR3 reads CATSDGDRAGMETQYF. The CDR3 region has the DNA TGTGCCACCAGTGATGGTGACAGGGCTGGTATGGAGACCCAGTACTTC.